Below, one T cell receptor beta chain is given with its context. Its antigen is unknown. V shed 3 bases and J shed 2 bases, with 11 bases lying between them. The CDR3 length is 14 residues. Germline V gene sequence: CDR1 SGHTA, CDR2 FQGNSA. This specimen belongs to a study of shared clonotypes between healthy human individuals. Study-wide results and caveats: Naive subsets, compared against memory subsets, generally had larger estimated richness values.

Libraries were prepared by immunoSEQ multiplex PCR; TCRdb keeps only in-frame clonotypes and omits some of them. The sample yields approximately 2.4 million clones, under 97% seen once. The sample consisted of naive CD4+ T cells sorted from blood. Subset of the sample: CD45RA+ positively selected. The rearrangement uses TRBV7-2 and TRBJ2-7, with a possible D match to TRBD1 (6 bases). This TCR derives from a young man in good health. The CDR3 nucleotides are TGTGCCAGCAGCTTTTGGACAGTACCCTACGAGCAGTACTTC. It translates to CASSFWTVPYEQYF.